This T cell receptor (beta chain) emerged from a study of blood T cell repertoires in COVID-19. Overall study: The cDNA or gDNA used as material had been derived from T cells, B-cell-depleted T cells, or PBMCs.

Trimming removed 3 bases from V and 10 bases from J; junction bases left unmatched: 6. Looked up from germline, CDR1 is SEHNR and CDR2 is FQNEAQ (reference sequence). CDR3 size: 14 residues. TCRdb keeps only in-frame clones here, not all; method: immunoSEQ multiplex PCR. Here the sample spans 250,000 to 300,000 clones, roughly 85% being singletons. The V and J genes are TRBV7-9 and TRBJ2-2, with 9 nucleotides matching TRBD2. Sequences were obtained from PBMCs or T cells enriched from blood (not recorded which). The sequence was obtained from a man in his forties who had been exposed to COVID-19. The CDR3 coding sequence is TGTGCCAGCAGCTTCGGTAGCGGGAGAGAGGAGCTGTTTTTT. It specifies CASSFGSGREELFF.